These 22 T cell receptor beta chains originate from one sample sequenced in a study of cytomegalovirus exposure and HLA in healthy donors. 60 Vbeta and 13 Jbeta primers were used in PCR. The repertoire was sequenced with immunoSEQ multiplex PCR; TCRdb's copy has only in-frame clones and lacks some. In the table there are some 130,000 clones, around 80% of which are singletons. Sequencing was performed on PBMCs. These TCRs come from a man aged 35 to 55 in good health and CMV-seropositive.

The V gene is TRBV7-6, the J gene TRBJ2-7; TRBD2 might be the D (5 bases). The CDR3 spans 13 residues. V was pared by 5 bases and J by 3 bases, with 11 bases between. Looked up from germline, CDR1 is SGHVS and CDR2 is FNYEAQ. The CDR3 region has the DNA TGTGCCAGCAGCGCGGACTCCTACTACGAGCAGTACTTC. The encoded protein is CASSADSYYEQYF.

The chain recombines TRBV7-9 with TRBJ1-1, with D perhaps TRBD1 (6 bases). V was clipped by 7 bases and J by 1 base, with 13 bases between them. Germline CDR1 reads SEHNR; CDR2 reads FQNEAQ (reference sequence). The CDR3 runs 14 residues. The CDR3 DNA sequence: TGTGCCAGCACCCGGGGGGCAGCGAACACTGAAGCTTTCTTT. Protein sequence: CASTRGAANTEAFF.

The sample holds a few counts of this clone. An end of the junction differs from the germline gene, which may be a read error. The chain has TRBV7-9 and TRBJ2-7, with unresolved D. CDR1 and CDR2 from the germline V gene are SEHNR and FQNEAQ (reference sequence). The CDR3 is 13 amino acids. CDR3 in DNA: TGTTCCAGCAGCCTCGCCTTGAGCCACGAGCAGTACTTC. Its protein product is CSSSLALSHEQYF.

The chain uses TRBV18 and TRBJ2-3; a weak D match, TRBD2 (5 bases). The CDR3 is 17 residues long. CDR1 is KGHSH, CDR2 LQKENI, per germline. The V gene lost 3 bases and the J gene lost 0 bases, with 16 bases spanning the gap. CDR3 region: CASSPVLSGSSTDTQYF. CDR3 in DNA: TGTGCCAGCTCACCGGTTCTGAGCGGAAGTAGCACAGATACGCAGTATTTT.

The chain couples TRBV2 to TRBJ2-1; 10 bases are a match to TRBD2. There are 15 residues in the CDR3. After removal of 3 bases from V and 8 bases from J, the junction contained 7 bases not matched to a gene. Per the germline V gene, CDR1 is SNHLY and CDR2 is FYNNEI. The CDR3 spells CASSDRLAGVDEQFF. DNA for the CDR3: TGTGCCAGCAGTGATCGGCTAGCGGGAGTTGATGAGCAGTTCTTC.

This clone was seen a few times. V is TRBV18 and J is TRBJ2-3; D might be TRBD2 (6 bases). With 3 bases removed from V and 2 bases from J, the gap between germline ends came to 9 bases. The CDR3 contains 14 residues. Germline-derived CDR1 and CDR2 are KGHSH and LQKENI. In DNA, the CDR3 is TGTGCCAGCTCACCGGCGGGGCACACAGATACGCAGTATTTT. Translated, it gives CASSPAGHTDTQYF.

The chain is built from TRBV5-1 and TRBJ1-1; TRBD1 aligns across 7 bases. There are 14 residues in the CDR3. V shed 1 base and J 7 bases; nucleotides not matched to a gene: 7. Germline V gene sequence: CDR1 SGHRS, CDR2 YFSETQ. Here the CDR3 DNA reads TGCGCCAGCAGCTTGACCAACGGACAGGTTGAAGCTTTCTTT. Translating it yields CASSLTNGQVEAFF. The full variable domain, in which reference TRBV5-1 and TRBJ1-1 provide the parts outside the CDR3, is KAGVTQTPRYLIKTRGQQVTLSCSPISGHRSVSWYQQTPGQGLQFLFEYFSETQRNKGNFPGRFSGRQFSNSRSEMNVSTLELGDSALYLCASSLTNGQVEAFFGQGTRLTVV.

On this clone itself: The junction shows a germline mismatch at one end, possibly a read error. This sequence joins TRBV12-5 and TRBJ2-6; possible D gene TRBD1, 5 bases. Germline lookup yields CDR1 LGHNT and CDR2 FRNRAP. The CDR3 totals 16 residues. The CDR3, as DNA: TGTGCTAGTGGTTTGGTTCTTCACTCTGGGGCCAACGTTCTGACTTTC. Translated, it gives CASGLVLHSGANVLTF.

The genes are TRBV5-1 and TRBJ2-4; 9 nucleotides agree with TRBD2. The CDR3 totals 17 residues. After removal of 4 bases from V and 2 bases from J, the junction contained 10 bases not matched to a gene. Germline-derived CDR1 and CDR2 are SGHRS and YFSETQ. The CDR3 region has the DNA TGCGCCAGCAGCCGGACTAGCGATCTATTAACCAAAAACATTCAGTACTTC. Its translation: CASSRTSDLLTKNIQYF. Full variable domain (outside the CDR3, taken from reference TRBV5-1 and TRBJ2-4): KAGVTQTPRYLIKTRGQQVTLSCSPISGHRSVSWYQQTPGQGLQFLFEYFSETQRNKGNFPGRFSGRQFSNSRSEMNVSTLELGDSALYLCASSRTSDLLTKNIQYFGAGTRLSVL.

The chain recombines TRBV11-3 with TRBJ2-1; perhaps TRBD1 as D (6 bases). The CDR3 is made up of 15 amino acids. CDR1 SGHNT and CDR2 YENEEA come from the germline V gene. Trimming left V 1 base short and J 5 bases short, with 12 bases between. CDR3 residues: CASSLGRTDNNEQFF. The CDR3 coding sequence is TGTGCCAGCAGCTTAGGGAGGACAGACAACAATGAGCAGTTCTTC.

The chain carries TRBV5-5 and TRBJ2-2; 7 bases fit TRBD2. The CDR3 length is 15 residues. Trimming cost V 4 bases and J 5 bases; bases outside gene matches: 8. Germline lookup yields CDR1 SGHKS and CDR2 YYEKEE (reference sequence). The chain's CDR3 is CASSRGLDFTGELFF. The CDR3 bases are TGTGCCAGCAGCCGAGGACTAGACTTTACCGGGGAGCTGTTTTTT.

The rearrangement joins TRBV10-3 to TRBJ2-7, with D possibly matching TRBD2 (6 bases). The germline CDR1 and CDR2 sequences are ENHRY and SYGVKD. Deletions cut 0 bases from V and 3 bases from J, with 6 bases between. The CDR3 spans 13 residues. CDR3 residues: CAISESGLYEQYF. The CDR3 DNA reads TGTGCCATCAGTGAGTCGGGACTCTACGAGCAGTACTTC.

The chain combines TRBV5-1 with TRBJ1-6; TRBD1 might be the D (5 bases). The length of the CDR3 is 15 residues. V was pared by 3 bases and J by 9 bases, with 16 bases between. The V gene's germline CDR1 is SGHRS and CDR2 YFSETQ. The CDR3 here is CASSSGGDGGSPLHF. The CDR3 DNA reads as TGCGCCAGCAGCTCTGGGGGGGACGGAGGTTCACCCCTCCACTTT.

Comments on this clone: This CDR3 is also generated by other DNA sequences in the sample. The chain joins TRBV25-1 to TRBJ1-1; D gene ambiguous. Germline CDR1 and CDR2: MGHDK and SYGVNS. Trimming cost V 0 bases and J 4 bases, with 9 bases left between them. The CDR3 totals 14 residues. CDR3 bases: TGTGCCAGCAGTGAATACCAGGAGGGCACTGAAGCTTTCTTT. Protein sequence: CASSEYQEGTEAFF.

This sequence joins TRBV2 and TRBJ1-1, with D unresolved. This CDR3 is built from 11 residues. Germline V gene sequence: CDR1 SNHLY, CDR2 FYNNEI. V dropped 6 bases and J dropped 4 bases, with 6 bases sitting between them. The CDR3 region is CASSRSTEAFF. DNA for the CDR3: TGTGCCAGCAGCCGTAGCACTGAAGCTTTCTTT.

This clone was detected a few times. V and J are TRBV28 and TRBJ2-5; D not resolved. The J call is doubtful: the DNA matches TRBJ2-7 better. This CDR3 has 13 residues. CDR1 and CDR2 from the germline V gene are MDHEN and SYDVKM. CDR3 protein: CASSFAVTYEQYF. DNA of the CDR3: TGTGCCAGCAGTTTCGCGGTAACCTACGAGCAGTACTTC.

V gene TRBV5-1 combines with J gene TRBJ2-3; 12 bases are a match to TRBD2. Per the germline V gene, CDR1 is SGHRS and CDR2 is YFSETQ. The length of the CDR3 is 15 residues. V was pared by 4 bases and J by 5 bases, with 5 bases of the junction left unmatched. DNA of the CDR3: TGCGCCAGCAGCCCTAGCGGGAGGGCCATAGATACGCAGTATTTT. Translation: CASSPSGRAIDTQYF.

This clone was found a few times. The chain employs TRBV11-2 and TRBJ1-3; weak D call: TRBD1 (5 bases). Between the trimmed V and J ends, which lost 5 bases and 0 bases, there was a span of 8 bases. Germline V lookup: CDR1 SGHAT, CDR2 FQNNGV. The CDR3 sequence is 14 residues long. CDR3 sequence: CASSRGTSGNTIYF. CDR3 bases: TGTGCCAGCAGCCGCGGGACCTCTGGAAACACCATATATTTT.

V and J are TRBV7-9 and TRBJ1-2; 8 bases align to TRBD1. V gave up 7 bases and J gave up 7 bases; unmatched junction bases: 11. CDR3 length equals 14 residues. Germline assignment: CDR1 SEHNR and CDR2 FQNEAQ (reference sequence). The CDR3 nucleotides read TGTGCCAGCATCGCCGGACAGGGTGGAAGTGGCTACACCTTC. This translates into CASIAGQGGSGYTF.

The chain has TRBV2 and TRBJ1-4; weak D call: TRBD1 (5 bases). V was clipped by 8 bases and J by 4 bases, with 11 bases between them. Germline V gives CDR1 SNHLY, CDR2 FYNNEI. This CDR3 region has 13 residues. The CDR3 region is CASGAGLNEKLFF. CDR3 coding DNA: TGTGCCAGCGGGGCAGGGCTTAATGAAAAACTGTTTTTT.

CDR3 coding DNA: TGCGCCAGCAGCCCGGCGACAGGAACCTCTGGGGCCAACGTCCTGACTTTC. Its translation: CASSPATGTSGANVLTF. The chain couples TRBV5-1 to TRBJ2-6; tentatively, D is TRBD1 (6 bases). The V end was cut by 4 bases, the J end by 0 bases, with 14 bases between. This CDR3 has 17 residues. Germline V gives CDR1 SGHRS, CDR2 YFSETQ.

The rearrangement links TRBV7-2 to TRBJ1-2; TRBD1 is a possible D gene (5 bases). The ends were cut back, 5 bases at V and 3 bases at J, with 19 bases in the middle. The germline gives CDR1 SGHTA, CDR2 FQGNSA. The length of the CDR3 is 16 residues. CDR3 nucleotides: TGTGCCAGCAGCCCGACGGGGGGGTGGGGGTACTATGGCTACACCTTC. Protein sequence: CASSPTGGWGYYGYTF.